This T cell receptor (beta chain) came from a study of early T cells in non-severe SARS-CoV-2 infection. Turning to the study itself: RNA in bulk from unsorted whole blood was sequenced, and chains were unpaired.

Study-level results: Clonotype matching in VDJdb favored anti-spike CD8 responses and did not capture private and CD4 specificities.

Germline assignment: CDR1 MDHEN and CDR2 SYDVKM. CDR3 length equals 16 residues. The V segment lost 4 bases and the J segment 0 bases; nucleotides outside the gene matches: 5. For this clonotype: The target antigen is unknown.

In the library, individual cDNA molecules carried attached unique molecular identifiers. TCRdb reprocessed the 5' RACE reads with MiXCR, giving one entry per CDR3 protein. The sample holds 50,000 or so distinct CDR3 sequences, less than 15% seen once. The rearrangement joins TRBV28 to TRBJ2-1; 8 bases line up with TRBD2. The receptor was isolated from an adult who was a healthcare worker with PCR-confirmed SARS-CoV-2 infection or an uninfected control (not recorded which). The specimen was whole blood. CDR3 bases: TGTGCCAGCAGTTCAGAGCGGGAGAGCTCCTACAATGAGCAGTTCTTC. Translation: CASSSERESSYNEQFF.